This T cell receptor (beta chain) was found in a study of cytomegalovirus exposure and HLA in healthy donors. PCR involved 60 Vbeta and 13 Jbeta primers. Measured with immunoSEQ multiplex PCR; TCRdb has only the in-frame clones, and not every one. Among some 81,000 clones, 65% to 85% were seen once, and the ten largest hold roughly a sixth. The study's findings and limits: V- and J-gene trimming of TCR beta was linked (in a later analysis) to a missense DCLRE1C variant. In vitro work confirmed that a few CMV-associated chains recognize CMV antigens. Reported performance of the classifier showed diagnosis of cytomegalovirus status with high specificity and sensitivity. An analysis that was carried out later associated 15,000 to 20,000 TCR beta sequences with HLA alleles at 0.05 false discovery rate.

Germline V gene sequence: CDR1 SEHNR, CDR2 FQNEAQ (reference sequence). This CDR3 is 12 amino acids long. Germline trimming cut 3 bases from V and 6 bases from J; bases unmatched to any gene: 0. Of note for this clone: As yet, its antigen is unknown.

The sample consisted of PBMCs. The chain recombines TRBV7-9 with TRBJ2-3; 7 nucleotides line up with TRBD2. The source is a woman between 35 and 50 years old in good health and CMV-seropositive. The CDR3 here is CASSFSGDTQYF. In nucleotides, the CDR3 is TGTGCCAGCAGCTTTAGCGGGGATACGCAGTATTTT. The full variable domain, in which reference TRBV7-9 and TRBJ2-3 provide the parts outside the CDR3, is DTGVSQNPRHKITKRGQNVTFRCDPISEHNRLYWYRQTLGQGPEFLTYFQNEAQLEKSRLLSDRFSAERPKGSFSTLEIQRTEQGDSAMYLCASSFSGDTQYFGPGTRLTVL.